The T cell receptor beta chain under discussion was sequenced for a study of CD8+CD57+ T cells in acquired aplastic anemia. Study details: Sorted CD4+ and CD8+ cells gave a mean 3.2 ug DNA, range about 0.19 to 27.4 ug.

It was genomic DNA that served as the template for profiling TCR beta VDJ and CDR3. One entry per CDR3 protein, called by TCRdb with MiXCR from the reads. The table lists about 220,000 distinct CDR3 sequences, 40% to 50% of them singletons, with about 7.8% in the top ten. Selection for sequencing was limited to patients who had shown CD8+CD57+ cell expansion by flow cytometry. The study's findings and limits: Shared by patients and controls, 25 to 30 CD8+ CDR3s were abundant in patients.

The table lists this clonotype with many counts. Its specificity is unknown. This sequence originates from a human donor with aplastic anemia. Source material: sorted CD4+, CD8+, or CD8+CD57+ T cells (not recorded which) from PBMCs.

The CDR3 DNA follows: TGTGCCAGCAGCTCCTCCGGGAGGGCGGGGGAGACCCAGTACTTC. Translating gives CASSSSGRAGETQYF. The J gene is TRBJ2-5, the V gene TRBV7-9, with 8 bases aligning to TRBD2. Trimming cost V 4 bases and J 5 bases; bases outside gene matches: 9. The CDR3 runs 15 residues. Germline CDR1 is SEHNR and CDR2 is FQNEAQ (reference sequence).